The clone carrying this TCR beta chain was picked up one time. The data stem from a study of shared clonotypes between healthy human individuals. Assay: immunoSEQ multiplex PCR; the TCRdb copy retains only in-frame clones and omits some. Among approximately 500,000 clones listed, more than 75% were seen once. The ends were cut back, 2 bases at V and 2 bases at J, with 10 bases in the middle. Per the germline V gene, CDR1 is SGHRS and CDR2 is YFSETQ. The CDR3 sequence is 14 residues long. This receptor was taken from a woman between 40 and 55 years old in good health. Some clones in this sample may be carry-over from other donors' samples. This chain links TRBV5-1 with TRBJ1-1; D may be TRBD1 (6 bases). Material for sequencing was PBMCs. The CDR3 loop is CASSFGGPNTEAFF. CDR3 nucleotide sequence: TGCGCCAGCAGCTTTGGGGGCCCTAACACTGAAGCTTTCTTT.